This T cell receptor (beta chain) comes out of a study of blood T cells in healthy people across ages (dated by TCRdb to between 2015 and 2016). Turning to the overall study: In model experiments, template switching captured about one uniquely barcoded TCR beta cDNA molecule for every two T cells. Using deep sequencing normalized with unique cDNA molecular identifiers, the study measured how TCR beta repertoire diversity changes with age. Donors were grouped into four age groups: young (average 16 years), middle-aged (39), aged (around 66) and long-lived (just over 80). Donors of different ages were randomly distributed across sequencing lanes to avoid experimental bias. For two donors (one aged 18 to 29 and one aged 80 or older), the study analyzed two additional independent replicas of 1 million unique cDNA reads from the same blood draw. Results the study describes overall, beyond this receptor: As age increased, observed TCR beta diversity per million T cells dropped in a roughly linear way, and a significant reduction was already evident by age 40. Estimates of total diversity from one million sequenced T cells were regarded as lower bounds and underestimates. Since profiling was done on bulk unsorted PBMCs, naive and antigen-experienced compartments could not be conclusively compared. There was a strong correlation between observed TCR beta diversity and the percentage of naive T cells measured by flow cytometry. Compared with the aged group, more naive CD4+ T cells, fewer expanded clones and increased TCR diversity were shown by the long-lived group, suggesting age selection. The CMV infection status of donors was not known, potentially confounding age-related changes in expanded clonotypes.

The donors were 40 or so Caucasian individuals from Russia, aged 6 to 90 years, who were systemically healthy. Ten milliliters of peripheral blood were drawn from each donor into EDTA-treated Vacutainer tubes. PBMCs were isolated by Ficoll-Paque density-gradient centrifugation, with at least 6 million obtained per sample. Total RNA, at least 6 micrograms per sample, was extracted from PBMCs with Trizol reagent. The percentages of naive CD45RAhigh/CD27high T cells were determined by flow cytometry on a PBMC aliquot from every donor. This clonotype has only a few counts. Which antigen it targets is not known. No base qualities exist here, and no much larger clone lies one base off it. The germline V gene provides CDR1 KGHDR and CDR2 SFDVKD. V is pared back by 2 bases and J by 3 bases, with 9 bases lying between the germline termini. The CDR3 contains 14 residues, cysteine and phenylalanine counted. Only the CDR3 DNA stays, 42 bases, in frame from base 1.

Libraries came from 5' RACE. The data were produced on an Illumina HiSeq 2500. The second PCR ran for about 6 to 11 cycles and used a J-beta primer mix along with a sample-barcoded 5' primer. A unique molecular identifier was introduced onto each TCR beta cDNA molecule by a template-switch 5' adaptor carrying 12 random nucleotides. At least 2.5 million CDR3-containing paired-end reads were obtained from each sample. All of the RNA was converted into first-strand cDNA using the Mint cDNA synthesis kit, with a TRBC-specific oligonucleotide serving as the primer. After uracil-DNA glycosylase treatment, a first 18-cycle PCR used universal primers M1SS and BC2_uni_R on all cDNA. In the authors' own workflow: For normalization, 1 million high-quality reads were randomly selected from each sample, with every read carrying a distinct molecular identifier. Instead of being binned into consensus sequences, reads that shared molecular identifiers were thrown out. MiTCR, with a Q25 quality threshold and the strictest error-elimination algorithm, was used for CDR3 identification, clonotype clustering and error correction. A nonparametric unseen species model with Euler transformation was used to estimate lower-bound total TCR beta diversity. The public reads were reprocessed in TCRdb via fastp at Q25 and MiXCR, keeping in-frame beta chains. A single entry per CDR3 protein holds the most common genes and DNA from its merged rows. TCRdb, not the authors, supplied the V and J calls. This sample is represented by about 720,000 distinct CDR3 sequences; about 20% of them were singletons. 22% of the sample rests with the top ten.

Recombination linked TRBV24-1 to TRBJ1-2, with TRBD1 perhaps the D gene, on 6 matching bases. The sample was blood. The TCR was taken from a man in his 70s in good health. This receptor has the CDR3 CATSDSDSDYGYTF. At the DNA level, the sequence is TGTGCCACCAGTGATTCGGACAGTGACTATGGCTACACCTTC.